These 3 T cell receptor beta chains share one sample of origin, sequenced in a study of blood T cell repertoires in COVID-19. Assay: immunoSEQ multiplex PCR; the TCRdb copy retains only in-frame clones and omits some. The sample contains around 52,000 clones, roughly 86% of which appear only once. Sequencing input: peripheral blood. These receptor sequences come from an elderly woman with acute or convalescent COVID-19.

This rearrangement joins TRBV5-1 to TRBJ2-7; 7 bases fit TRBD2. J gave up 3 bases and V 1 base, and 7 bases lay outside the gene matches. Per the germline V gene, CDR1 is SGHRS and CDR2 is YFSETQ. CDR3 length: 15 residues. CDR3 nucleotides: TGCGCCAGCAGCTTGAGTAGCGGGCCTTTCTACGAGCAGTACTTC. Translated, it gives CASSLSSGPFYEQYF.

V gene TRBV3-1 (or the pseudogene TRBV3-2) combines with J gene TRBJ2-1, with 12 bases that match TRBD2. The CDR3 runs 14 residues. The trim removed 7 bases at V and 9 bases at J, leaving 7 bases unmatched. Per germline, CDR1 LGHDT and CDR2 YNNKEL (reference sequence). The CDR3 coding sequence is TGTGCCAGCATGACTAGCGGGGGTAGCCGTGAGCAGTTCTTC. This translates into CASMTSGGSREQFF.

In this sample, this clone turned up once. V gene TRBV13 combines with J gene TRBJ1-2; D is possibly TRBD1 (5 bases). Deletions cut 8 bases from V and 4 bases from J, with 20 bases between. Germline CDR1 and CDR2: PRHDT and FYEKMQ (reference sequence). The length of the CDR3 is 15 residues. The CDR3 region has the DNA TGTGCCAGCGACAAGACAGCCTCACCCTTCTATGGCTACACCTTC. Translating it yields CASDKTASPFYGYTF.